This T cell receptor (beta chain) was sequenced during a study of T-cell memory formation after mild COVID-19. As to this clonotype: The antigen is not known.

Study-wide results and caveats: There was a balanced CD4/CD8 profile in clones contracting day 15 to 85, and later expanders leaned CD4+.

The CDR3 is 12 amino acids. The germline CDR1 and CDR2 sequences are KGHSH and LQKENI. V lost 2 bases and J lost 6, with 8 bases in between. In TCRdb, the 5' RACE reads were re-called with MiXCR into one record per CDR3 protein. The table lists 400,000 to 550,000 distinct CDR3 sequences, roughly 25% of them singletons. This chain links TRBV18 with TRBJ2-7; possible D gene TRBD2, 5 bases. This receptor was obtained from an adult woman who had mild COVID-19 (a few samples of this study predate the infection). Cell type and time point are not known. The specimen was PBMCs or a T cell subset sorted from them (not recorded which). The CDR3 spells CASSPSGSEQYF. The CDR3 nucleotides read TGTGCCAGCTCACCATCGGGGAGCGAGCAGTACTTC.